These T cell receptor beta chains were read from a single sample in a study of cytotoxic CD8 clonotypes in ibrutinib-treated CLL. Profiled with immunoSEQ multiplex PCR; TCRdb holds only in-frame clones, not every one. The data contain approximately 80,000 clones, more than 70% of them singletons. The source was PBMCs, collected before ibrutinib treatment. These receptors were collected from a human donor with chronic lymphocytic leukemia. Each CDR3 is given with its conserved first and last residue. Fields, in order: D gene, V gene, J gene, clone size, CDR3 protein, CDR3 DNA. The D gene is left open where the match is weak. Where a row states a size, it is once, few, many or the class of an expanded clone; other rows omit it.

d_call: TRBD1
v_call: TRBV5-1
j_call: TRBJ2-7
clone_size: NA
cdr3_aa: CASSLGDSPGWGEQYF
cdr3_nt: TGCGCCAGCAGCTTGGGGGACAGCCCGGGATGGGGCGAGCAGTACTTC

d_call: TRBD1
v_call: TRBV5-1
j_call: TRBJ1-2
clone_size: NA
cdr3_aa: CASSPGTEHGYTF
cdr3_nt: TGCGCCAGCAGTCCCGGGACAGAACATGGCTACACCTTC

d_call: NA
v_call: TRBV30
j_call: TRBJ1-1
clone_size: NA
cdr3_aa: CAWSPAGTKNTEAFF
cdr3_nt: TGTGCCTGGAGTCCTGCAGGGACAAAGAACACTGAAGCTTTCTTT

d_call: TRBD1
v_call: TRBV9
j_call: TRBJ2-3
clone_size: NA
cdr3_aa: CASGGTGGADTQYF
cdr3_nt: TGTGCCAGCGGGGGGACAGGGGGAGCAGATACGCAGTATTTT

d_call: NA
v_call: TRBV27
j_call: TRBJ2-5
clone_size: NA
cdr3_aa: CASSLAETQYF
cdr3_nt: TGTGCCAGCAGTTTGGCAGAGACCCAGTACTTC

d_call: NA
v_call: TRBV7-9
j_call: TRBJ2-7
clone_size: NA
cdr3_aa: CASSPGTGIPYEQYF
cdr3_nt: TGTGCCAGCAGCCCAGGCACCGGGATCCCCTACGAGCAGTACTTC

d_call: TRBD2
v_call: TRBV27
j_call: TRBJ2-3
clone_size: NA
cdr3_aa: CASSLTGTRGGADTQYF
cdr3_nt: TGTGCCAGCAGTTTAACCGGGACCCGGGGGGGTGCAGATACGCAGTATTTT

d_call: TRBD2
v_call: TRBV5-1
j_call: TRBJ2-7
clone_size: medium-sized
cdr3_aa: CASSLKLAGADEQYF
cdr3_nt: TGCGCCAGCAGCTTGAAACTAGCGGGAGCCGACGAGCAGTACTTC

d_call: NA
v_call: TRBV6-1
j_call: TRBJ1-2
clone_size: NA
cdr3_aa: CASRIARSGGYTF
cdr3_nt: TGTGCCAGCAGGATCGCGCGGTCGGGAGGCTACACCTTC

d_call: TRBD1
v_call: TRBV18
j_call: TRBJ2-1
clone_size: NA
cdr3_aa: CASSPYQGENYNEQFF
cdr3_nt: TGTGCCAGCTCACCATATCAGGGGGAGAACTACAATGAGCAGTTCTTC

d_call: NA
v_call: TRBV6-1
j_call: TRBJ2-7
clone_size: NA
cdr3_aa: CASSEGNGVEQYF
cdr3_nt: TGTGCCAGCAGTGAAGGGAACGGGGTCGAGCAGTACTTC

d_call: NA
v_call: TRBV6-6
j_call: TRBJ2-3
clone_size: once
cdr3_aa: CASSYSSGTPDTQYF
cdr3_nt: TGTGCCAGCAGTTACTCTTCTGGAACGCCAGATACGCAGTATTTT

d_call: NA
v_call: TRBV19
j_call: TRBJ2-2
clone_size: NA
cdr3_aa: CASSILTGELFF
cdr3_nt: TGTGCCAGTAGTATATTGACCGGGGAGCTGTTTTTT

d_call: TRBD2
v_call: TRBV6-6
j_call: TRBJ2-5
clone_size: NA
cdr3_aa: CASIPGEREGETQYF
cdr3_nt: TGTGCCAGCATCCCTGGAGAGCGGGAAGGAGAGACCCAGTACTTC

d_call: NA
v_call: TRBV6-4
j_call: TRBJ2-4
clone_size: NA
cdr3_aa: CASSDKRQLAKNIQYF
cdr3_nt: TGTGCCAGCAGTGATAAAAGACAGCTAGCCAAAAACATTCAGTACTTC

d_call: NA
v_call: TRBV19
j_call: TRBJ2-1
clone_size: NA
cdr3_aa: CASSIVGASYNEQFF
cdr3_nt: TGTGCCAGTAGTATAGTGGGAGCCTCGTACAATGAGCAGTTCTTC

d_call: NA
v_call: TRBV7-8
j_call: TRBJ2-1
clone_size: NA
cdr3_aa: CASSPGLDNEQFF
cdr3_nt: TGTGCCAGCAGCCCCGGTTTGGACAATGAGCAGTTCTTC

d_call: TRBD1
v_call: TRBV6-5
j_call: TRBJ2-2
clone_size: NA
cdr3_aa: CASENRGLNTGELFF
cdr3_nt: TGTGCCAGCGAAAACAGGGGTCTGAACACCGGGGAGCTGTTTTTT

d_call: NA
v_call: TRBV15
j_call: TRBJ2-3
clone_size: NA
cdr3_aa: CATSFGLSMGTGTDTQYF
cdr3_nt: TGTGCCACCAGCTTTGGTTTATCAATGGGTACGGGCACAGATACGCAGTATTTT

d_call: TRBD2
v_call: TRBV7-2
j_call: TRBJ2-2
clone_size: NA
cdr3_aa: CASSFIAGGPAGELFF
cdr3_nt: TGTGCCAGCAGCTTCATAGCGGGAGGGCCGGCCGGGGAGCTGTTTTTT

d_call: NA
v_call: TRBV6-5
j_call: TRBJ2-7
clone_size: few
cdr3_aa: CASRTPQRAGYEQYF
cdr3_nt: TGTGCCAGCAGAACGCCACAGAGGGCGGGCTACGAGCAGTACTTC

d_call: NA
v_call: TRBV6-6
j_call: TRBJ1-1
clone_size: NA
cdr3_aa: CASSYGAGDLAEAFF
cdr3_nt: TGTGCCAGCAGTTACGGGGCAGGGGACCTCGCTGAAGCTTTCTTT

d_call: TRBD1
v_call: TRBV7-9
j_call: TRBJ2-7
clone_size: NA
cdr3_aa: CASSLGTGAWLSGYEQYF
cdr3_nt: TGTGCCAGCAGCTTGGGGACAGGGGCCTGGTTGTCCGGATACGAGCAGTACTTC

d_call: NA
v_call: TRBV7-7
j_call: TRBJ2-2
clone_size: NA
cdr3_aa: CASSLNYEGTGELFF
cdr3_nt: TGTGCTAGCAGCTTGAATTACGAGGGGACCGGGGAGCTGTTTTTT

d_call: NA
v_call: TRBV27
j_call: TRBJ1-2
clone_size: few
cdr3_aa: CASSLFGGRNYGYTF
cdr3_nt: TGTGCCAGCAGTTTATTTGGGGGGCGTAACTATGGCTACACCTTC

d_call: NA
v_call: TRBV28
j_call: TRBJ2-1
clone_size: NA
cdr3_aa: CASSIPLDSGLNNEQFF
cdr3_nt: TGTGCCAGCAGTATACCTCTGGATAGCGGACTAAACAATGAGCAGTTCTTC

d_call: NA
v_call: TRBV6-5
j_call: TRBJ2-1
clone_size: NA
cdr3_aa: CASSYGGRPYNEQFF
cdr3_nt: TGTGCCAGCAGTTACGGGGGACGGCCGTACAATGAGCAGTTCTTC

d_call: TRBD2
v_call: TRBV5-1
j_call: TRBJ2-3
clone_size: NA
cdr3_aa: CASSSGDTDTQYF
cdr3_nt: TGCGCCAGCAGCAGCGGGGACACAGATACGCAGTATTTT

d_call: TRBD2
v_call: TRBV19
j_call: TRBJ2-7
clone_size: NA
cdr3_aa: CASSIAAGGTRNYEQYF
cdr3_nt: TGTGCCAGTAGTATAGCCGCCGGCGGGACTAGAAACTACGAGCAGTACTTC

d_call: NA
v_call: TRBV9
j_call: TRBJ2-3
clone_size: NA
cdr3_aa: CASSGGGTFTDTQYF
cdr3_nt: TGTGCCAGCAGCGGGGGCGGGACGTTTACAGATACGCAGTATTTT

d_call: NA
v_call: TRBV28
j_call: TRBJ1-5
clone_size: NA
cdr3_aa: CASRSTGRVGNQPQHF
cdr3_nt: TGTGCCAGCAGGTCCACAGGGAGGGTGGGCAATCAGCCCCAGCATTTT

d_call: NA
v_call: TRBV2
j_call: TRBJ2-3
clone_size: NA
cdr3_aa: CASSEGLATDTQYF
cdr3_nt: TGTGCCAGCAGTGAAGGATTAGCCACAGATACGCAGTATTTT

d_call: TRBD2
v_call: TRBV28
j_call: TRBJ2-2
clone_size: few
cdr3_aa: CASSSVAGVFTGELFF
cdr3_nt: TGTGCCAGCAGTTCCGTAGCGGGAGTTTTTACCGGGGAGCTGTTTTTT